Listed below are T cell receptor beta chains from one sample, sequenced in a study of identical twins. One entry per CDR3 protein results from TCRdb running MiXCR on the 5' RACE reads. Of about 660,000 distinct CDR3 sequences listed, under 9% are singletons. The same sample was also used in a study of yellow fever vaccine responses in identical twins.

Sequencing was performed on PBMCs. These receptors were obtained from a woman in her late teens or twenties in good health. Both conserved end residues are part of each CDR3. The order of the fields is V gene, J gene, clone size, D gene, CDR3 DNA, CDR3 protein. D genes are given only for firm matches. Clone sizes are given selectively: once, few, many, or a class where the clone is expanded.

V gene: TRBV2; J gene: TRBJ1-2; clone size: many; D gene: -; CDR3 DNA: TGTGCCAGCAGGGGAGACAGAGATTATAACTATGGCTACACCTTC; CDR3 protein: CASRGDRDYNYGYTF
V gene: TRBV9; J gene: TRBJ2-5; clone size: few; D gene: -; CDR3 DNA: TGTGCCAGCAGCGAGTCCCTTCAGGGTTACGAGACCCAGTACTTC; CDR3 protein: CASSESLQGYETQYF
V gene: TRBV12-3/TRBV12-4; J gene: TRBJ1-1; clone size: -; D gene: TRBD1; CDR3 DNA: TGTGCCAGCAGAACCGGGACAGGGGTTACCACTGAAGCTTTCTTT; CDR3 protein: CASRTGTGVTTEAFF
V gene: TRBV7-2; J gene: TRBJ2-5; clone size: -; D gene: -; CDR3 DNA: TGTGCCAGCAGCTTATCTACTAAGGAGACCCAGTACTTC; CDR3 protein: CASSLSTKETQYF
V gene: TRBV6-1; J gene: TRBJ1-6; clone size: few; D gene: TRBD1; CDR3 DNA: TGTGCCAGCAGTGAAGGGACAGGGGCTTCGCCCCTCCACTTT; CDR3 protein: CASSEGTGASPLHF
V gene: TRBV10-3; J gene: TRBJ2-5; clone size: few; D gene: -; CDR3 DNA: TGTGCCATCAGTGAGTCGCGGGGGACCCAGTACTTC; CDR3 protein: CAISESRGTQYF
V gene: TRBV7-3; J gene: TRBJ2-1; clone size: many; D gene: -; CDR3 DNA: TGTGCCAGCAGCCAAGGGGGGGGGAATGAGCAGTTCTTC; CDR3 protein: CASSQGGGNEQFF
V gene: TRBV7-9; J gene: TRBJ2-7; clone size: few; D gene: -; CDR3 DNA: TGTGCCAGCAGCCCCGGGTTCGAGGGGATCGCCACCTACGAGCAGTACTTC; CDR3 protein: CASSPGFEGIATYEQYF
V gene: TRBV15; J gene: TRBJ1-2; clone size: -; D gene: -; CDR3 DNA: TGTGCCACCAGCACAGTTTCCCCTAACTATGGCTACACCTTC; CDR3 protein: CATSTVSPNYGYTF
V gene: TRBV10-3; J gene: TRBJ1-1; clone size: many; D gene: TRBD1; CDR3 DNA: TGTGCCATCAGTGAGTCGGGACAGCCGAACACTGAAGCTTTCTTT; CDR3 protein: CAISESGQPNTEAFF
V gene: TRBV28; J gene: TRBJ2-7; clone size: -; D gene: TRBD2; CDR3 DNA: TGTGCCAGCACACCCCTGGGAGGGTCCGAGCAGTACTTC; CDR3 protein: CASTPLGGSEQYF
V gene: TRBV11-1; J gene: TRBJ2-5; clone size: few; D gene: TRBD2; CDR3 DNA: TGTGCCAGCAGCTTATCACGCATCTCTAGGACTAGCGGGAGGGAGACCCAGTACTTC; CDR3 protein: CASSLSRISRTSGRETQYF
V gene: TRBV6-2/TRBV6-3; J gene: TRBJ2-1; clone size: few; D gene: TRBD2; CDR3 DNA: TGTGCCAGCAGTTACGGCGGGAGAGGCAATGAGCAGTTCTTC; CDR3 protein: CASSYGGRGNEQFF
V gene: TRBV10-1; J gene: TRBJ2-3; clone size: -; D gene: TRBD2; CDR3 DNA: TGCGCCAGCAGTGACGGGCTAGCGGGAGGGTTGTTGGATACGCAGTATTTT; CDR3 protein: CASSDGLAGGLLDTQYF
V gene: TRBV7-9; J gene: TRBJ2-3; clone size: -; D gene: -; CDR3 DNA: TGTGCCAGCAGCTTGACGCTACTTAGCACAGATACGCAGTATTTT; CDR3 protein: CASSLTLLSTDTQYF
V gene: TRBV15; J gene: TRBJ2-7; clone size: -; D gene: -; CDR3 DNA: TGTGCCACCAGCAGAGAGGGCGGGAACCTATACGAGCAGTACTTC; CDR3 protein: CATSREGGNLYEQYF
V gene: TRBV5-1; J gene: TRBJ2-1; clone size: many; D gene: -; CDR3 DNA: TGCGCCACCTCCCGGGGACAATACTACAATGAGCAGTTCTTC; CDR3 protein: CATSRGQYYNEQFF
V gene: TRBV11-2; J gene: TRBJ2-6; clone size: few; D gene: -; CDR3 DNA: TGTGCCAGCAGCTTATCATCCAGGGCAATTGGGGCCAACGTCCTGACTTTC; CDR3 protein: CASSLSSRAIGANVLTF
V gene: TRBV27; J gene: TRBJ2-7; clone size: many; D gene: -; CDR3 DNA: TGTGCCAGCAGTTTATCCCCAAGCCACGAGCAGTACTTC; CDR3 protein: CASSLSPSHEQYF
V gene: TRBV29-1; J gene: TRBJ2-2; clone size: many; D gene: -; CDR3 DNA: TGCAGCGTTGAAAAGGGGATGAACACCGGGGAGCTGTTTTTT; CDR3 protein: CSVEKGMNTGELFF
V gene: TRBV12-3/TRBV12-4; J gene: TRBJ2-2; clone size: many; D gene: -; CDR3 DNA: TGTGCCAGCAGCCGGGCGAACACCGGGGAGCTGTTTTTT; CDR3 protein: CASSRANTGELFF
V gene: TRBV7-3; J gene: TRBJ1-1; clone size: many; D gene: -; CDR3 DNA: TGTGCCAGCAGCTTAGGGTCGGGGACTGAAGCTTTCTTT; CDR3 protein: CASSLGSGTEAFF
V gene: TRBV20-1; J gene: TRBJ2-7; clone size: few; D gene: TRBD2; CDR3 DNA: TGCAGTGCTAGGGGGTCAGGAGCGGGGGGTTCATCCTACGAGCAGTACTTC; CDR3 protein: CSARGSGAGGSSYEQYF
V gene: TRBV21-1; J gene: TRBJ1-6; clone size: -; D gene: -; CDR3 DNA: TGTGCCAGCAGCAAAGGGGAAAACATACCGGGACAGGGAGAGGCCCTCCACTTT; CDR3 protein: CASSKGENIPGQGEALHF
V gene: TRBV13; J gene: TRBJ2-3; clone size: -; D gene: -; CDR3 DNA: TGTGCCAGCAGCTACCAGTGGGATACGCAGTATTTT; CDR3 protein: CASSYQWDTQYF
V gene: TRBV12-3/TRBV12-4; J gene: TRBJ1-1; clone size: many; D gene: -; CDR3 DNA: TGTGCCAGCAGTTTCGGGATACTGAACACTGAAGCTTTCTTT; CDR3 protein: CASSFGILNTEAFF
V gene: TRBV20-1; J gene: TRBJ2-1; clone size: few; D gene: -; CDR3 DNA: TGCAGTGCTACCCGGGACGGAAATCTAGCTTTGGATGAGCAGTTCTTC; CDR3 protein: CSATRDGNLALDEQFF
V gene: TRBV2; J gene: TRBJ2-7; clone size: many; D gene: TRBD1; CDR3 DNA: TGTGCCAGCAGAGGGACAGGGGACGATACCTACGAGCAGTACTTC; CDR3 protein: CASRGTGDDTYEQYF